This is a list of T cell receptor beta chains from one sample in a study of glioma-infiltrating T cells. TCRdb re-called the multiplex PCR reads with MiXCR, one entry per CDR3 protein. The data show fewer than 200,000 distinct CDR3 sequences, approximately 40% seen once. The specimen sequenced was glioma tissue, nonneoplastic brain tissue, or PBMCs (not recorded which). These receptor sequences come from a human donor with low-grade glioma or glioblastoma, undergoing nonglioma brain surgery, or in good health (not recorded which). Each CDR3 is given with its conserved first and last residue. D genes are given only for firm matches. A row's size may be missing; if present it is once, few, many or a size class.

TRBV9	NA	TRBJ2-5	NA	TGTGCCAGCAGCGTAAGTGGGGAGACCCAGTACTTC	CASSVSGETQYF
TRBV28	TRBD1	TRBJ1-2	many	TGTGCCAGCAGCCCCGGACAGGTCTATGGCTACACCTTC	CASSPGQVYGYTF
TRBV3-1	TRBD2	TRBJ2-1	few	TGTGCCAGCAGCCAAGATGGGACTAGCGGGAGGGCGCGGTTCTTC	CASSQDGTSGRARFF
TRBV7-2	NA	TRBJ2-1	NA	TGCGCCAGCAGCTTAAGAGGGTACAATGAGCAGTTCTTC	CASSLRGYNEQFF
TRBV20-1	NA	TRBJ2-2	many	TGCAGTGCTAGTGGGGACACCGGGGAGCTGTTTTTT	CSASGDTGELFF
TRBV2	TRBD1	TRBJ2-1	many	TGTGCCAGCAGTCTGGACAGGAATATTGATGAGCAGTTCTTC	CASSLDRNIDEQFF
TRBV6-1	NA	TRBJ1-2	many	TGTGCCAGCAGTTCAGGGCTAAGTAACTATGGCTACACCTTC	CASSSGLSNYGYTF
TRBV6-2/TRBV6-3	NA	TRBJ2-2	few	TGTGCCAGCAGTCCTCTTGGGACTCCGAACACCGGGGAGCTGCTTTTT	CASSPLGTPNTGELLF
TRBV18	NA	TRBJ2-5	NA	TGTGCCAGCTCTCCCTCACAGGGTCAAGAGACCCAGTACTTC	CASSPSQGQETQYF
TRBV2	NA	TRBJ2-1	few	TGTGCCAGCAGTGATGGCAGGAGCTCCTACAATGAGCAGTTCTTC	CASSDGRSSYNEQFF
TRBV20-1	NA	TRBJ2-5	NA	TGCAGTGCCCTGAAAACATTAGGGGACAAGCGGAGAGAGACCCAGTACTTC	CSALKTLGDKRRETQYF
TRBV28	NA	TRBJ2-5	many	TGTGCCAGCAGTTTAGGGGCAGGGGGGAGTGAAGAGACCCAGTACTTC	CASSLGAGGSEETQYF
TRBV27	NA	TRBJ1-5	many	TGTGCCAGCAGGCTTAATAGCAATCAGCCCCAGCATTTT	CASRLNSNQPQHF
TRBV19	TRBD2	TRBJ2-2	few	TGTGCCAGTAGTATAGGAACTAGCGGGAGCTTCACCGGGGAGCTGTTTTTT	CASSIGTSGSFTGELFF
TRBV7-2	NA	TRBJ2-7	NA	TGTGCCAACCCCGGGAGCTCCTACGAGCAGTACTTC	CANPGSSYEQYF
TRBV20-1	TRBD2	TRBJ2-5	NA	TGCAGTGCTAGTGGACTAGCGGGGTTGACCCAGTACTTC	CSASGLAGLTQYF
TRBV5-4	TRBD1	TRBJ2-1	few	TGTGCCAGCAGTACCGGGACAGGGTTCAATGAGCAGTTCTTC	CASSTGTGFNEQFF
TRBV10-3	NA	TRBJ2-1	few	TGTGCCATCTCAAGCTCCAGGGAGAATGAGCAGTTCTTC	CAISSSRENEQFF
TRBV2	NA	TRBJ1-5	many	TGTGCCAGCAGTGTAGGGACTGTTAGCAATCAGCCCCAGCATTTT	CASSVGTVSNQPQHF
TRBV2	NA	TRBJ2-3	NA	TGTGCCAGCAGTGAATACGAGCGACGCACAGATAGGCAGTATTTT	CASSEYERRTDRQYF
TRBV4-1	NA	TRBJ2-1	many	TGCGCCAGCAGCCAATATAATGAGCAGTTCTTC	CASSQYNEQFF
TRBV20-1	NA	TRBJ2-7	many	TGCAGTGCTAGTAGTAGCGAGTACGAGCAGTACTTC	CSASSSEYEQYF
TRBV2	NA	TRBJ1-1	many	TGTGCCAGCAGGGCCCGGACCGAGAACACTGAAGCTTTCTTT	CASRARTENTEAFF
TRBV3-1	NA	TRBJ2-1	NA	TGTGCCAGCAGCCAAGTCGGATTGGGTAAGAAGTTCTTC	CASSQVGLGKKFF
TRBV19	NA	TRBJ2-3	NA	TGTGCCAGTAGTATTACCCGTGGGCGAAGCACAGATACGCAGTATTTT	CASSITRGRSTDTQYF
TRBV27	NA	TRBJ1-2	NA	TGTGCCAGCATTTATCGTGACGTCAATGGCTACACCTTC	CASIYRDVNGYTF
TRBV20-1	TRBD1	TRBJ2-3	NA	TGCAGTACCAAGACAACCGACAGGGGAGGCGATACGCAGTATTTT	CSTKTTDRGGDTQYF
TRBV28	NA	TRBJ1-1	once	TGTGCCAGCAGTTTTCAACAATACACTGAAGCCTTCTTT	CASSFQQYTEAFF
TRBV7-2	NA	TRBJ2-6	NA	TGTGCCAGCAGCTTGTCCGTAAGCTCTGGGGCCAACGTCCTGACTTTC	CASSLSVSSGANVLTF
TRBV29-1	TRBD2	TRBJ2-1	NA	TGCAGCGTTGGGGCGGCGGGAGGTGAGCAGTTCTTC	CSVGAAGGEQFF
TRBV5-1	TRBD2	TRBJ2-3	few	TGCGCCAGCAGCTTGGATGGTAGCGGGAGGTCAAAAGATACGCAGTATTTT	CASSLDGSGRSKDTQYF
TRBV20-1	TRBD1	TRBJ1-1	many	TGCAGTGCGTGGGACAGGGGGCTGGCTGAAGCTTTCTTT	CSAWDRGLAEAFF
TRBV7-2	NA	TRBJ1-5	NA	TGTGCCAGCAGCTTAGAATCGCCCCTGGGCAATCAGCCCCAGCATTTT	CASSLESPLGNQPQHF
TRBV20-1	NA	TRBJ2-7	medium-sized	TGCAGTGCTAAGCCAGGTGGGGCTATCTACGAGCAGTACTTC	CSAKPGGAIYEQYF
TRBV20-1	NA	TRBJ1-5	NA	TGCAGTGCAGGGGGGGGGAGAGAGACCCAGCATTTT	CSAGGGRETQHF
TRBV30	NA	TRBJ1-1	NA	TGTGCCTGGAGTGTAAATGGGGCGCTCACTGAAGCTTTCTTT	CAWSVNGALTEAFF
TRBV6-1	NA	TRBJ1-1	many	TGTGCCAGCCGGGCGGTTGTGGGTGCTGAAGCTTTCTTT	CASRAVVGAEAFF
TRBV6-1	NA	TRBJ2-4	many	TGTGCCAGCATGGGGAATCTAGCCAAAAACATTCAGTACTTC	CASMGNLAKNIQYF
TRBV20-1	NA	TRBJ1-1	many	TGCAGTGCTTGGGTAGGGGCTGAAGCTTTCTTT	CSAWVGAEAFF
TRBV4-1	TRBD2	TRBJ2-7	few	TGCGCCAGCAGCCAAGAGGGGCCCCATAGCGGGAGGGCCCTTAATGAGCAGTACTTC	CASSQEGPHSGRALNEQYF
TRBV4-2	NA	TRBJ1-5	many	TGTGCCAGCAGCCATTCTCGGGGGCCGGGCCAGCCCCAGCATTTT	CASSHSRGPGQPQHF
TRBV14	NA	TRBJ2-1	NA	TGTGCCAGCAGCCAACCATGGGGAGAGCAGTTCTTC	CASSQPWGEQFF
TRBV5-6	NA	TRBJ2-3	NA	TGTGCCAGCAGCACCGGACAGATATCGCAGTATTTT	CASSTGQISQYF
TRBV15	TRBD2	TRBJ2-1	NA	TGTGCCACCAGCAGGCAGAGCGGGAAGACCTACAATGAGCAGTTGTTC	CATSRQSGKTYNEQLF
TRBV16	TRBD2	TRBJ2-1	NA	TGTGCCAGCAGCCCGCCGGGACTAGCCCACAATGAGCAGTTCTTC	CASSPPGLAHNEQFF
TRBV20-1	TRBD1	TRBJ2-7	many	TGCAGTGCGCCGGGACAGGGGGGGTACGAGCAGTACTTC	CSAPGQGGYEQYF
TRBV28	TRBD1	TRBJ2-4	many	TGTGCCAGCAGTTATTCCCCTGACAGGGGGGGAAACATTCAGTACTTC	CASSYSPDRGGNIQYF
TRBV4-1	NA	TRBJ2-7	NA	TGCGCCAGCAGCCAAGAGAGGCGTTCTGACGAGCAGTACTTC	CASSQERRSDEQYF
TRBV7-2	TRBD2	TRBJ2-5	many	TGTGCCAGCAGCTTAGCTAGCGGGAGAGAGACCCAGTACTTC	CASSLASGRETQYF
TRBV12-3/TRBV12-4	NA	TRBJ2-7	NA	TGTGCCAGCAGTTTAGGAGGGGTCAGCACCTACGAGCAGTACTTC	CASSLGGVSTYEQYF
TRBV20-1	TRBD2	TRBJ2-1	NA	TGCAGTGCTCACACGGGGCGGGAGCGCTTCAATCAGCAGTTCTTC	CSAHTGRERFNQQFF
TRBV29-1	NA	TRBJ1-5	NA	TGCAGCGTGGCGGAGGACAATAGCAATTGGCCCCAGCATTTT	CSVAEDNSNWPQHF
TRBV18	NA	TRBJ2-5	few	TGTGCCAGCTCACCCAACCATCCAAGGGAGACCCAGTACTTC	CASSPNHPRETQYF
TRBV28	NA	TRBJ1-6	many	TGTGCCAGCAGTTTCCCAGGGATAGGTTCCAATTCACCCCTCCACTTT	CASSFPGIGSNSPLHF
TRBV12-3/TRBV12-4	TRBD2	TRBJ2-3	NA	TGTGCCAGCAGCTTTTTAACGGGAGGGCCTGAAGATACGCAGTATTTT	CASSFLTGGPEDTQYF
TRBV12-3/TRBV12-4	NA	TRBJ2-1	NA	TGTGCCAGCAGTTCCTCCTTTAATGAGGAGTTCTTC	CASSSSFNEEFF
TRBV20-1	NA	TRBJ2-3	NA	TGCAGTGCTAGAGGCGTAAATACGCAGTATTTT	CSARGVNTQYF